These 10 T cell receptor beta chains were all obtained from the same sample, sequenced in a study of vaccination effects on CD4 cells after COVID-19. No antigen has been assigned to these receptors. Method: immunoSEQ multiplex PCR; TCRdb's copy keeps in-frame clones and lacks some. Among around 30,000 clones listed, roughly 70% were seen once. Following a 10-day culture, CD4+ T cells were purified. The starting material was CD4+ T cells from PBMCs cultured without peptide, obtained before COVID-19 vaccination. The receptors derive from a human donor who received a COVID-19 vaccine.

This chain links TRBV2 with TRBJ2-5; D might be TRBD1 or TRBD2, each matching 6 bases. Germline V gene sequence: CDR1 SNHLY, CDR2 FYNNEI. This CDR3 has 13 amino acids. V was shortened by 6 bases and J by 5 bases, with 13 bases between the two germline ends. DNA of the CDR3: TGTGCCAGCAGCCTCCTAGGGGGGGAGACCCAGTACTTC. It is translated as CASSLLGGETQYF.

The rearrangement links TRBV25-1 to TRBJ2-1; 12 nucleotides match TRBD2. The germline gives CDR1 MGHDK, CDR2 SYGVNS. Germline trimming cut 3 bases from V and 8 bases from J; bases unmatched to any gene: 5. This CDR3 has 15 amino acids. CDR3 protein: CASSDPSGGAYEQFF. CDR3 nucleotides: TGTGCCAGCAGTGACCCTAGCGGGGGGGCCTATGAGCAGTTCTTC.

J is TRBJ1-4 and V is TRBV28; a possible D gene is TRBD1 (6 bases). CDR1 and CDR2 from the germline V gene are MDHEN and SYDVKM. The CDR3 is made up of 16 amino acids. Trimming took 3 bases from V and 0 from J, leaving 11 bases between them. The chain's CDR3 is CASSFWDIATNEKLFF. The CDR3 bases are TGTGCCAGCAGTTTCTGGGACATAGCAACTAATGAAAAACTGTTTTTT.

The rearrangement joins TRBV18 to TRBJ2-2; D uncertain. CDR1 is KGHSH and CDR2 is LQKENI in the germline V gene. V dropped 2 bases and J dropped 0 bases, with 10 bases sitting between them. This CDR3 region has 16 residues. The CDR3 loop reads CASSPITVSNTGELFF. CDR3 nucleotides: TGTGCCAGCTCACCAATCACAGTTTCGAACACCGGGGAGCTGTTTTTT.

This clone has just one count. The chain joins TRBV5-1 to TRBJ2-3; weak D call: TRBD2 (5 bases). V lost 0 bases and J lost 3, with 11 bases in between. The germline V gene encodes CDR1 SGHRS and CDR2 YFSETQ. CDR3 length equals 15 residues. The CDR3 spells CASSLGNSGTDTQYF. The CDR3 DNA sequence: TGCGCCAGCAGCTTGGGGAATTCGGGAACAGATACGCAGTATTTT.

The chain is built from TRBV28 and TRBJ1-2, with D possibly TRBD1 on 5 matching bases. This CDR3 comprises 13 residues. Trimming pared 4 bases from V and 3 bases from J, leaving 9 bases between. Germline V CDR1 and CDR2: MDHEN, SYDVKM. CDR3: CASSSGPHYGYTF. In nucleotides, the CDR3 is TGTGCCAGCAGTTCGGGGCCTCACTATGGCTACACCTTC.

The chain is built from TRBV5-1 and TRBJ1-2; perhaps TRBD1 as D (6 bases). The germline CDR1 and CDR2 sequences are SGHRS and YFSETQ. The V and J ends lost 1 base and 5 bases respectively, with 9 bases between them. There are 13 residues in the CDR3. DNA for the CDR3: TGCGCCAGCAGCTTGTTACAGGGTTATGGCTACACCTTC. Amino acid sequence: CASSLLQGYGYTF.

The J gene is TRBJ2-7, the V gene TRBV19; D remains ambiguous. Trimming cost V 4 bases and J 2 bases, with 6 bases left between them. Germline lookup yields CDR1 LNHDA and CDR2 SQIVND (reference sequence). CDR3 size: 12 residues. The CDR3 is CASSTSAYEQYF. CDR3 bases: TGTGCCAGTAGTACCAGCGCCTACGAGCAGTACTTC. Together with reference TRBV19 and TRBJ2-7, the CDR3 gives the full variable domain: DGGITQSPKYLFRKEGQNVTLSCEQNLNHDAMYWYRQDPGQGLRLIYYSQIVNDFQKGDIAEGYSVSREKKESFPLTVTSAQKNPTAFYLCASSTSAYEQYFGPGTRLTVT.

There are a few counts of this clone. The J gene is TRBJ1-1, the V gene TRBV6-6, with D maybe TRBD1 (5 bases). The CDR3 sequence is 13 residues long. V dropped 6 bases and J dropped 1 base, with 9 bases sitting between them. Germline CDR1 and CDR2: MNHNY and SVGAGI (reference sequence). The CDR3 protein is CASRKGENTEAFF. The DNA for the CDR3 is TGTGCCAGCAGGAAAGGGGAGAACACTGAAGCTTTCTTT.

This clone showed up just a few times. The chain is built from TRBV9 and TRBJ1-6; tentative D call: TRBD1 (5 bases). Per germline, CDR1 SGDLS and CDR2 YYNGEE. The CDR3 consists of 13 residues. V lost 3 bases and J lost 10, with 11 bases in between. The chain's CDR3 is CASSEGDRSPLHF. CDR3 coding DNA: TGTGCCAGCAGCGAAGGGGACCGGTCACCCCTCCACTTT. The full variable domain, in which reference TRBV9 and TRBJ1-6 provide the parts outside the CDR3, is DSGVTQTPKHLITATGQRVTLRCSPRSGDLSVYWYQQSLDQGLQFLIQYYNGEERAKGNILERFSAQQFPDLHSELNLSSLELGDSALYFCASSEGDRSPLHFGNGTRLTVT.